Shown below are 26 T cell receptor beta chains from a single sample sequenced in a study of T cells in Graves' hyperthyroidism and ophthalmopathy. RNA transcripts served as the template for amplifying TCR beta CDR3 regions. RT-PCR in the first round (using the HTBI primer set) targeted the TCR CDR3. Each CDR3 protein gets one entry after TCRdb re-called the multiplex PCR reads with MiXCR. The repertoire has about 600,000 distinct CDR3 sequences, 14% of them found once; the top ten carry less than 9%. The sequenced sample was blood. The receptors come from a woman aged 18-29 years with Graves' ophthalmopathy.

This sequence joins TRBV14 and TRBJ1-3, with D uncertain. Trimming removed 4 bases at V and 1 base at J, with 8 bases between. The CDR3 totals 14 residues. Germline V gives CDR1 SGHDN, CDR2 FVKESK. The CDR3: CASSPRLSGNTIYF. The DNA for the CDR3 is TGTGCCAGCAGCCCACGACTTTCTGGAAACACCATATATTTT. Supplemented by reference TRBV14 and TRBJ1-3, the full variable domain reads EAGVTQFPSHSVIEKGQTVTLRCDPISGHDNLYWYRRVMGKEIKFLLHFVKESKQDESGMPNNRFLAERTGGTYSTLKVQPAELEDSGVYFCASSPRLSGNTIYFGEGSWLTVV.

This clonotype was detected once. The chain has TRBV2 and TRBJ1-1; D might be TRBD1 (6 bases). The V end lost 4 bases, the J end lost 3 bases, and 9 bases lay between the germline ends. Germline CDR1 reads SNHLY; CDR2 reads FYNNEI. The length of the CDR3 is 13 residues. In nucleotides, the CDR3 is TGTGCCAGCAGTGCCCAGGGGTACACTGAAGCTTTCTTT. Its translation is CASSAQGYTEAFF.

This clonotype was found many times. The V call is TRBV19, the J call TRBJ1-2, with a weak D call TRBD1 (5 bases). Trimming shortened V by 5 bases and J by 2 bases, and 12 bases separated the two germline ends. The germline gives CDR1 LNHDA, CDR2 SQIVND (reference sequence). CDR3 length: 14 amino acids. The CDR3 sequence is CASSPPDRNYGYTF. For the CDR3, the DNA is TGTGCCAGTAGTCCCCCCGACAGAAACTATGGCTACACCTTC.

There are many counts of this clonotype. The chain is built from TRBV7-2 and TRBJ2-3, with D maybe TRBD2 (6 bases). This CDR3 contains 17 residues. Germline V gene lookup returns CDR1 SGHTA and CDR2 FQGNSA. V lost 1 base and J lost 2, with 16 bases in between. CDR3 sequence (DNA): TGTGCCAGCAGCTTAGTAAGGTTAGGGAGGCTCACAGATACGCAGTATTTT. This gives the protein CASSLVRLGRLTDTQYF.

V gene TRBV27 combines with J gene TRBJ1-1; D unresolved. This CDR3 spans 13 amino acids. Germline assignment: CDR1 MNHEY and CDR2 SMNVEV (reference sequence). The germline V and J ends were trimmed by 2 bases and 6 bases, with 10 bases remaining between them. The CDR3 coding sequence is TGTGCCAGCAGTTTAGGAGAAAGCGCTGAAGCTTTCTTT. Its protein is CASSLGESAEAFF.

There are many counts of this clonotype. The chain carries TRBV20-1 and TRBJ2-5; TRBD2 agrees at 11 bases. The trim removed 6 bases at V and 3 bases at J, leaving 9 bases unmatched. The CDR3 is 15 residues long. Germline V gene data show CDR1 as DFQATT and CDR2 as SNEGSKA (reference sequence). The CDR3 spells CSARISGRAKETQYF. The CDR3 DNA is TGCAGTGCCCGAATTAGCGGGAGGGCCAAAGAGACCCAGTACTTC.

The sample holds many counts of this clonotype. The rearrangement uses TRBV15 and TRBJ1-3, with D uncertain. Germline loops: CDR1 LNHNV, CDR2 YYDKDF (reference sequence). V was pared by 0 bases and J by 0 bases, with 12 bases between. The CDR3 runs to 17 residues. In DNA form, the CDR3 reads TGTGCCACCAGCAGAGATATAGGCAGCGGCTCTGGAAACACCATATATTTT. It encodes CATSRDIGSGSGNTIYF.

Ten or more counts support this clonotype. This chain uses TRBV20-1 with TRBJ2-3, with 10 bases identical to TRBD1. The CDR3 is 13 residues long. Trimming removed 5 bases from V and 4 bases from J; junction bases left unmatched: 3. Germline assignment: CDR1 DFQATT and CDR2 SNEGSKA (reference sequence). The CDR3 nucleotides are TGCAGTGCTGACAGGGGGCGGGCAGATACGCAGTATTTT. Translating it yields CSADRGRADTQYF.

This clonotype was picked up one time. This chain uses TRBV5-6 with TRBJ2-3, with D possibly called TRBD1 or TRBD2 (5 bases each). V was trimmed by 1 base and J by 2 bases, leaving 8 bases between them. The CDR3 has 14 residues. Germline assignment: CDR1 SGHDT and CDR2 YYEEEE. CDR3 amino acids: CASSLWGITDTQYF. CDR3 coding DNA: TGTGCCAGCAGCTTGTGGGGGATCACAGATACGCAGTATTTT.

The J gene is TRBJ2-5, the V gene TRBV7-6; D is uncertain. Trimming removed 4 bases from V and 3 bases from J, with 12 bases in between. This CDR3 region has 14 residues. Germline V gene data show CDR1 as SGHVS and CDR2 as FNYEAQ. The CDR3 DNA reads as TGTGCCAGCAGCTCTAGACAAGCTGAAGAGACCCAGTACTTC. This codes for CASSSRQAEETQYF.

This chain joins TRBV30 and TRBJ2-2; TRBD2 matches at 10 bases. The CDR3 is 16 amino acids. CDR1 and CDR2 (germline): GTSNPN, SVGIG (reference sequence). With V trimmed by 1 base and J by 2 bases, 4 bases remained unmatched. This chain's CDR3 is CAWSDEREGNTGELFF. CDR3 nucleotides: TGTGCCTGGAGTGACGAGCGGGAGGGAAACACCGGGGAGCTGTTTTTT.

The sample holds many counts of this clonotype. The V and J genes are TRBV7-2 and TRBJ2-7; the D gene is possibly TRBD2 (6 bases). Germline loops: CDR1 SGHTA, CDR2 FQGNSA. V was cut by 4 bases and J by 2 bases, with 15 bases left in between. The CDR3 is 15 amino acids. The CDR3 sequence is CASSWGGSRAYEQYF. Here the CDR3 DNA reads TGTGCCAGCAGCTGGGGAGGAAGCAGGGCCTACGAGCAGTACTTC. The entire variable domain, with the rest obtained from reference TRBV7-2 and TRBJ2-7, is as follows: GAGVSQSPSNKVTEKGKDVELRCDPISGHTALYWYRQSLGQGLEFLIYFQGNSAPDKSGLPSDRFSAERTGGSVSTLTIQRTQQEDSAVYLCASSWGGSRAYEQYFGPGTRLTVT.

The table lists this clonotype with many counts. The chain's CDR3 is CATSRSRGFTEAFF. CDR3 nucleotides: TGTGCCACCAGCAGGAGCAGGGGTTTCACTGAAGCTTTCTTT. The gene calls are TRBV15 and TRBJ1-1; tentatively, D is TRBD1 (6 bases). V lost 3 bases to trimming and J lost 4 bases, with 12 bases between them. This CDR3 region has 14 residues. The germline V gene encodes CDR1 LNHNV and CDR2 YYDKDF (reference sequence).

The genes are TRBV4-1 and TRBJ2-7; possible D gene TRBD2, 5 bases. CDR3 length: 17 amino acids. Trimming cost V 4 bases and J 4 bases, with 23 bases left between them. Germline assignment: CDR1 MGHRA and CDR2 YSYEKL. The CDR3 reads CASSRGPGSRRRYEQYF. The CDR3 DNA follows: TGCGCCAGCAGCCGCGGACCGGGATCTCGACGCCGTTACGAGCAGTACTTC.

This clonotype was seen a few times. The chain uses TRBV12-5 and TRBJ2-1, with D tentatively TRBD2 (5 bases). V was clipped by 0 bases and J by 6 bases, with 9 bases between them. This CDR3 region has 14 residues. Per germline, CDR1 LGHNT and CDR2 FRNRAP. CDR3 loop: CASGLVPSPNEQFF. The CDR3 DNA follows: TGTGCTAGTGGTTTGGTACCTAGCCCCAATGAGCAGTTCTTC.

This clonotype was counted a few times. The chain couples TRBV9 to TRBJ2-3, with TRBD2 identical over 9 bases. This CDR3 spans 16 amino acids. V lost 0 bases to trimming and J lost 1 base; unmatched junction nucleotides: 3. CDR1 is SGDLS and CDR2 is YYNGEE in the germline V gene. For the CDR3, the DNA is TGTGCCAGCAGCGTAGGGCGGGAGGGACGCACAGATACGCAGTATTTT. Translation gives CASSVGREGRTDTQYF. The full variable domain, its missing parts supplied by reference TRBV9 and TRBJ2-3, is DSGVTQTPKHLITATGQRVTLRCSPRSGDLSVYWYQQSLDQGLQFLIQYYNGEERAKGNILERFSAQQFPDLHSELNLSSLELGDSALYFCASSVGREGRTDTQYFGPGTRLTVL.

The rearrangement links TRBV4-1 to TRBJ2-7; 10 bases map to TRBD2. V gave up 1 base and J gave up 4 bases; unmatched junction bases: 4. Germline CDR1 MGHRA, CDR2 YSYEKL. CDR3 length: 15 amino acids. CDR3 region: CASSQVLAGVYEQYF. The CDR3 DNA sequence: TGCGCCAGCAGCCAAGTGCTAGCGGGAGTATACGAGCAGTACTTC.

The chain couples TRBV20-1 to TRBJ1-5, with D unclear. Trimming took off 3 bases at V and 0 bases at J, with 12 bases between the two ends. This CDR3 comprises 15 residues. Germline V gives CDR1 DFQATT, CDR2 SNEGSKA (reference sequence). In DNA, the CDR3 is TGCAGTGCTAGTTCGAACAGTGATAGCAATCAGCCCCAGCATTTT. It specifies CSASSNSDSNQPQHF.

This chain joins TRBV9 and TRBJ1-4, with D tentatively TRBD1 (5 bases). CDR3 length: 16 amino acids. Trimming cost V 4 bases and J 6 bases, with 19 bases left between them. Germline V gives CDR1 SGDLS, CDR2 YYNGEE. CDR3 in amino acids: CASSTSGTRRDEKLFF. In nucleotides, the CDR3 is TGTGCCAGCAGCACCTCCGGGACTCGGAGAGATGAAAAACTGTTTTTT.

This clonotype has a count of ten or more. This sequence joins TRBV2 and TRBJ2-6, with D uncertain. This CDR3 is 14 amino acids long. The V end lost 3 bases, the J end lost 0 bases, and 3 bases lay between the germline ends. Germline V gene lookup returns CDR1 SNHLY and CDR2 FYNNEI. CDR3 amino acids: CASSDFSGANVLTF. DNA of the CDR3: TGTGCCAGCAGTGACTTCTCTGGGGCCAACGTCCTGACTTTC.

This chain links TRBV4-1 with TRBJ1-1, with TRBD1 matching over 12 bases. V dropped 4 bases and J dropped 0; count of bases not matched to a gene: 15. The germline V gene has CDR1 MGHRA and CDR2 YSYEKL. The CDR3 extends over 20 amino acids. CDR3 coding DNA: TGCGCCAGCAGCCTAAGGTTAACGAGGGACAGGGGGCCCATGAACACTGAAGCTTTCTTT. Translated: CASSLRLTRDRGPMNTEAFF.

There are many counts of this clonotype. A read error may account for a junction end that differs from germline. The genes are TRBV7-7 and TRBJ2-5; weak D call: TRBD2 (7 bases). Germline lookup yields CDR1 SSHAT and CDR2 FNYEAQ (reference sequence). CDR3 length: 14 residues. The CDR3, as DNA: TGTGCTAGCAGCTTAGACGGGGAGGGGGGGACCCAGTACTTC. Protein sequence: CASSLDGEGGTQYF. The whole variable domain, filled in from reference TRBV7-7 and TRBJ2-5, reads GAGVSQSPRYKVTKRGQDVTLRCDPISSHATLYWYQQALGQGPEFLTYFNYEAQPDKSGLPSDRFSAERPEGSISTLTIQRTEQRDSAMYRCASSLDGEGGTQYFGPGTRLLVL.

The table lists this clonotype with many counts. The chain is built from TRBV7-2 and TRBJ2-1; TRBD2 agrees at 11 bases. Germline trimming cut 5 bases from V and 2 bases from J; bases unmatched to any gene: 8. The CDR3 sequence is 17 residues long. Germline V gene data show CDR1 as SGHTA and CDR2 as FQGNSA. This chain's CDR3 is CASSVWLAGGTYNEQFF. CDR3 coding DNA: TGTGCCAGCAGCGTATGGTTAGCGGGAGGGACCTACAATGAGCAGTTCTTC.

A note on this clonotype: A much more abundant neighbour one base away suggests this may be a read error. The V call is TRBV27, the J call TRBJ2-1, with 7 bases aligning to TRBD2. The V and J ends lost 5 bases and 5 bases, in that order; junction bases with no gene match: 15. Germline values: CDR1 MNHEY, CDR2 SMNVEV (reference sequence). This CDR3 is built from 17 residues. DNA for the CDR3: TGTGCCAGCAGTGATTTCCTAGCGGCTAGCGGAAACAATGAGCAGTTCTTC. Encoded protein: CASSDFLAASGNNEQFF.

This clonotype has ten or more counts. The chain has TRBV28 and TRBJ2-7, with 7 bases that match TRBD2. The CDR3 loop spans 15 amino acids. Germline V gives CDR1 MDHEN, CDR2 SYDVKM. V was pared by 7 bases and J by 3 bases, with 12 bases of the junction left unmatched. The CDR3 protein is CASIDERDAGYEQYF. CDR3 sequence (DNA): TGTGCCAGCATTGATGAGCGGGACGCGGGCTACGAGCAGTACTTC.

This clonotype was picked up many times. This chain joins TRBV2 and TRBJ2-7; no clear D gene. Trimming took off 8 bases at V and 3 bases at J, with 8 bases between the two ends. This CDR3 has 11 residues. The germline V gene encodes CDR1 SNHLY and CDR2 FYNNEI. CDR3 protein: CASLGLYEQYF. CDR3 DNA sequence: TGTGCCAGCCTGGGTCTCTACGAGCAGTACTTC.